The next 27 T cell receptor beta chains were all read from a single sample in a study of identical twins. TCRdb reprocessed the 5' RACE reads via MiXCR and lists one record per CDR3 protein. The sample contains around 650,000 distinct CDR3 sequences, about 7.6% of which appear only once. These data are also associated with another study on yellow fever vaccine responses in identical twins.

The sequenced sample was PBMCs. The receptor source for this set is a young woman in good health.

This clonotype was found many times. The chain carries TRBV12-3 or TRBV12-4 and TRBJ2-7, with D tentatively TRBD2 (5 bases). Trimming took off 2 bases at V and 3 bases at J, with 14 bases between the two ends. The CDR3 consists of 15 residues. The CDR3 here is CASSLPQGGSYEQYF. CDR3 sequence (DNA): TGTGCCAGCAGTTTACCCCAAGGTGGGAGCTACGAGCAGTACTTC.

This clonotype has a count of ten or more. V usage is TRBV29-1 and J usage is TRBJ1-1; 8 bases fit TRBD1. The CDR3 spans 16 residues. V trimming: 0 bases; J trimming: 3 bases; junction bases outside the gene matches: 9. Germline-derived CDR1 and CDR2 are SQVTM and ANQGSEA. The CDR3 coding sequence is TGCAGCGTTGAAGATCTCCGGACAGGGAGAGACACTGAAGCTTTCTTT. This codes for CSVEDLRTGRDTEAFF.

This clonotype was observed a few times. This chain uses TRBV7-9 with TRBJ1-3; 10 bases are shared with TRBD1. CDR1 is SEHNR, CDR2 FQNEAQ, per germline (reference sequence). The CDR3 loop spans 15 amino acids. The CDR3: CGSGPGQGSGNTIYF. The DNA of the CDR3 is TGTGGCTCCGGTCCGGGACAGGGGAGTGGAAACACCATATATTTT.

The genes are TRBV12-3 or TRBV12-4 and TRBJ2-3; 10 nucleotides align to TRBD1. CDR3 length equals 15 residues. J gave up 7 bases and V 7 bases, and 11 bases lay outside the gene matches. CDR3 protein: CASTPMTGGGYTQYF. DNA for the CDR3: TGTGCCAGCACTCCGATGACAGGGGGCGGATATACGCAGTATTTT.

The J gene is TRBJ2-5, the V gene TRBV3-1, with 14 bases aligning to TRBD2. This CDR3 has 17 amino acids. Germline loops: CDR1 LGHDT, CDR2 YNNKEL (reference sequence). V was pared by 8 bases and J by 5 bases, with 13 bases of the junction left unmatched. The chain's CDR3 is CASSGTSGGPGGETQYF. Here the CDR3 DNA reads TGTGCCAGCTCCGGGACTAGCGGGGGTCCGGGAGGCGAGACCCAGTACTTC.

This clonotype occurred a few times. This chain joins TRBV5-1 and TRBJ2-2; TRBD1 agrees at 7 bases. The CDR3 has 15 amino acids. Germline V gene lookup returns CDR1 SGHRS and CDR2 YFSETQ. J lost 7 bases, V lost 2 bases, and 8 bases had no gene match. CDR3 nucleotide sequence: TGCGCCAGCAGCTTTATCGACAGGGTTGGCGGGGAGCTGTTTTTT. It specifies CASSFIDRVGGELFF. The whole variable domain, remainder taken from reference TRBV5-1 and TRBJ2-2, is KAGVTQTPRYLIKTRGQQVTLSCSPISGHRSVSWYQQTPGQGLQFLFEYFSETQRNKGNFPGRFSGRQFSNSRSEMNVSTLELGDSALYLCASSFIDRVGGELFFGEGSRLTVL.

This clonotype was observed a few times. The chain is built from TRBV28 and TRBJ2-1; D not certain. CDR1 and CDR2 (germline): MDHEN, SYDVKM. V lost 2 bases and J 1 base, leaving 6 bases between the germline ends. CDR3 length equals 14 residues. CDR3 in DNA: TGTGCCAGCAGTTTAAGCCTGTCCTACAATGAGCAGTTCTTC. Translated, it gives CASSLSLSYNEQFF.

The rearrangement links TRBV10-3 to TRBJ1-2, with TRBD1 matching over 7 bases. CDR3 length equals 14 residues. V shed 5 bases and J 6 bases; nucleotides not matched to a gene: 9. Germline V gene data show CDR1 as ENHRY and CDR2 as SYGVKD. The CDR3 DNA sequence: TGTGCCATCAGTCTCATGACAGGGTTGGATGGCTACACCTTC. This sequence encodes CAISLMTGLDGYTF.

This clonotype occurred a few times. This rearrangement joins TRBV11-1 to TRBJ2-1; 10 nucleotides line up with TRBD2. With V trimmed by 0 bases and J by 0 bases, 8 bases remained unmatched. The CDR3 consists of 19 residues. The germline V gene has CDR1 SGHAT and CDR2 FQDESV (reference sequence). The CDR3 loop reads CASSLAASGGQYSYNEQFF. The CDR3 region has the DNA TGTGCCAGCAGCTTAGCGGCTAGCGGGGGCCAATACTCCTACAATGAGCAGTTCTTC.

The gene calls are TRBV9 and TRBJ2-5; TRBD1 agrees at 7 bases. There are 14 residues in the CDR3. Germline V gene sequence: CDR1 SGDLS, CDR2 YYNGEE. V shed 0 bases, J shed 5 bases, and the junction held 4 bases outside the gene matches. The CDR3: CASSVGGGKETQYF. As DNA, the CDR3 is TGTGCCAGCAGCGTAGGAGGGGGCAAGGAGACCCAGTACTTC.

This clonotype was observed many times. CDR3 sequence reads: CSYRGSLARNEQFF. For the CDR3, the DNA is TGCAGCTATAGGGGGTCCCTAGCTCGCAATGAGCAGTTCTTC. The V call is TRBV29-1, the J call TRBJ2-1, with a possible D match to TRBD1 (6 bases). Trimming took off 8 bases at V and 6 bases at J, with 20 bases between the two ends. Germline-derived CDR1 and CDR2 are SQVTM and ANQGSEA. The length of the CDR3 is 14 residues.

This clonotype was seen many times. V gene TRBV18 combines with J gene TRBJ1-3; possible D gene TRBD1, 5 bases. The V gene lost 11 bases and the J gene lost 0 bases, with 17 bases spanning the gap. CDR1 is KGHSH, CDR2 LQKENI, per germline. This CDR3 region has 15 residues. In DNA form, the CDR3 reads TGTGCCGCCAACCCGGGGGATGTCTCTGGAAACACCATATATTTT. Its protein is CAANPGDVSGNTIYF.

The genes are TRBV24-1 and TRBJ2-5, with D uncertain. Per germline, CDR1 KGHDR and CDR2 SFDVKD. This CDR3 region has 13 residues. Trimming left V 0 bases short and J 5 bases short, with 6 bases between. In DNA form, the CDR3 reads TGTGCCACCAGTGATTTGTACACGGAGACCCAGTACTTC. This translates into CATSDLYTETQYF.

V and J are TRBV9 and TRBJ2-5, with no clear D. Germline V gene sequence: CDR1 SGDLS, CDR2 YYNGEE. V was cut by 0 bases and J by 0 bases, with 6 bases left in between. The CDR3 is 14 residues long. The CDR3 DNA reads as TGTGCCAGCAGCGTAGATCTGTACCAAGAGACCCAGTACTTC. Its protein is CASSVDLYQETQYF. The entire variable domain, with the rest obtained from reference TRBV9 and TRBJ2-5, is as follows: DSGVTQTPKHLITATGQRVTLRCSPRSGDLSVYWYQQSLDQGLQFLIQYYNGEERAKGNILERFSAQQFPDLHSELNLSSLELGDSALYFCASSVDLYQETQYFGPGTRLLVL.

Only a few counts were recorded for this clonotype. The V call is TRBV7-9, the J call TRBJ2-7, with D unclear. Germline CDR1 and CDR2: SEHNR and FQNEAQ (reference sequence). The CDR3 extends over 12 amino acids. V was pared by 5 bases and J by 3 bases, with 8 bases between. Here the CDR3 DNA reads TGTGCCAGCAGCGACGAAATCTACGAGCAGTACGTC. Amino acid sequence: CASSDEIYEQYV.

There are many counts of this clonotype. The chain combines TRBV5-6 with TRBJ2-1, with D tentatively TRBD1 (6 bases). V lost 5 bases and J 5 bases, leaving 20 bases between the germline ends. Per the germline V gene, CDR1 is SGHDT and CDR2 is YYEEEE. The CDR3 spans 16 residues. CDR3 sequence (DNA): TGTGCCAGCAGACCTGCAGGGGATAAATCGCACAATGAGCAGTTCTTC. Protein sequence: CASRPAGDKSHNEQFF. Complete variable domain (other parts from reference TRBV5-6 and TRBJ2-1): DAGVTQSPTHLIKTRGQQVTLRCSPKSGHDTVSWYQQALGQGPQFIFQYYEEEERQRGNFPDRFSGHQFPNYSSELNVNALLLGDSALYLCASRPAGDKSHNEQFFGPGTRLTVL.

This clonotype was recorded a few times. The V gene is TRBV28, the J gene TRBJ2-7; D may be TRBD1 (5 bases). Germline V gives CDR1 MDHEN, CDR2 SYDVKM. V was cut by 6 bases and J by 6 bases, with 12 bases left in between. This CDR3 is 12 amino acids long. The CDR3 bases are TGTGCCAGCAGGCAGGGTTTCCGCGAGCAGTACGTC. Translation: CASRQGFREQYV.

This clonotype has a count of ten or more. In DNA, the CDR3 is TGTGCCAGCTTCTCCATAGACAGGGGTCCTTACGAGACCCAGTACTTC. Translated, it gives CASFSIDRGPYETQYF. This chain uses TRBV28 with TRBJ2-5; 8 bases fit TRBD1. The junction had 16 bases not matched to a gene; V was cut back by 8 bases and J by 5 bases. This CDR3 is built from 16 residues. In germline, CDR1 is MDHEN, CDR2 SYDVKM.

The chain uses TRBV3-1 and TRBJ2-6; D not certain. Trimming left V 2 bases short and J 1 base short, with 3 bases between. The CDR3 loop spans 14 amino acids. Germline CDR1 reads LGHDT; CDR2 reads YNNKEL (reference sequence). As DNA, the CDR3 is TGTGCCAGCAGCCAAAAGTCTGGGGCCAACGTCCTGACTTTC. Its protein is CASSQKSGANVLTF.

The chain joins TRBV20-1 to TRBJ2-3; tentative D call: TRBD2 (6 bases). CDR1 and CDR2 from the germline V gene are DFQATT and SNEGSKA (reference sequence). The CDR3 has 16 amino acids. V was cut by 3 bases and J by 4 bases, with 20 bases left in between. This CDR3 is CSASGFAAGPPDTQYF. CDR3 DNA: TGCAGTGCTAGTGGGTTTGCGGCGGGACCACCAGATACGCAGTATTTT.

This chain uses TRBV5-1 with TRBJ1-4; D is unclear. The CDR3 runs to 14 residues. The V and J ends lost 0 bases and 4 bases respectively, with 7 bases between them. Germline CDR1 is SGHRS and CDR2 is YFSETQ. In DNA form, the CDR3 reads TGCGCCAGCAGCTTGGACAGCCTTAATGAAAAACTGTTTTTT. Translated, it gives CASSLDSLNEKLFF.

This clonotype was found many times. The rearrangement joins TRBV6-5 to TRBJ1-1; the D is unclear. Trimming took off 4 bases at V and 1 base at J, with 10 bases between the two ends. Germline CDR1 reads MNHEY; CDR2 reads SVGAGI. The CDR3 sequence is 14 residues long. For the CDR3, the DNA is TGTGCCAGCAGTTTTAATGGGGAGAACACTGAAGCTTTCTTT. It encodes CASSFNGENTEAFF.

This clonotype has a count of ten or more. V is TRBV5-1 and J is TRBJ2-1; D is tentatively TRBD1 or TRBD2 (5 bases each). Trimming took 4 bases from V and 8 from J, leaving 16 bases between them. The CDR3 contains 14 residues. Per germline, CDR1 SGHRS and CDR2 YFSETQ. The chain's CDR3 is CASSPKPGTDEQFF. The CDR3 DNA reads as TGCGCCAGCAGCCCTAAACCCGGGACGGATGAGCAGTTCTTC.

This clonotype has only a few counts. The rearrangement uses TRBV3-1 and TRBJ2-2; D could derive from TRBD1 or TRBD2 (5 bases each). Germline CDR1 is LGHDT and CDR2 is YNNKEL (reference sequence). This CDR3 region has 16 residues. V lost 1 base and J lost 1, with 10 bases in between. The DNA of the CDR3 is TGTGCCAGCAGCCAAGTGGGACGGAAGAACACCGGGGAGCTGTTTTTT. Its translation is CASSQVGRKNTGELFF. The full variable domain, its missing parts supplied by reference TRBV3-1 and TRBJ2-2, is DTAVSQTPKYLVTQMGNDKSIKCEQNLGHDTMYWYKQDSKKFLKIMFSYNNKELIINETVPNRFSPKSPDKAHLNLHINSLELGDSAVYFCASSQVGRKNTGELFFGEGSRLTVL.

This clonotype has ten or more counts. V and J are TRBV7-9 and TRBJ2-2, with 7 bases identical to TRBD2. The CDR3 covers 15 residues. The germline gives CDR1 SEHNR, CDR2 FQNEAQ (reference sequence). With 5 bases clipped from V and 7 bases from J, the junction kept 10 bases outside the gene matches. CDR3 nucleotide sequence: TGTGCCAGCAGCCCCAGAGCGGGGCACGACGGGGAGCTGTTTTTT. It yields the protein CASSPRAGHDGELFF.

This clonotype was recorded a few times. The chain recombines TRBV7-3 with TRBJ2-2; TRBD2 aligns across 10 bases. With V trimmed by 5 bases and J by 6 bases, 9 bases remained unmatched. CDR3 length equals 16 residues. From germline, CDR1 is SGHTA and CDR2 FQGTGA. The CDR3 region has the DNA TGTGCCAGCAGCCCCCCTAGCGGGAGAATTCCCGGGGAGCTGTTTTTT. Its translation: CASSPPSGRIPGELFF.

CDR3 amino acids: CASSGGTSGIYEQYF. CDR3 nucleotide sequence: TGTGCCAGCAGCGGTGGTACTAGCGGGATCTACGAGCAGTACTTC. The chain couples TRBV12-3 or TRBV12-4 to TRBJ2-7; 10 bases fit TRBD2. Trimming at V came to 6 bases and at J to 3 bases, leaving 8 bases not matched to a gene. This CDR3 region has 15 residues.